This TCR beta chain was observed in a study of cytomegalovirus exposure and HLA in healthy donors. The CDR3 has 13 amino acids. Germline CDR1 is SGHTA and CDR2 is FQGNSA. Trimming took 2 bases from V and 4 from J, leaving 6 bases between them. PCR involved 60 Vbeta and 13 Jbeta primers. The data were produced by immunoSEQ multiplex PCR, yet TCRdb's version contains in-frame clones alone and is incomplete. Among more than 95,000 clones listed, roughly 76% were seen once. The V and J genes are TRBV7-2 and TRBJ2-1, with D hard to call. The sequencing input was PBMCs. The clonotype comes from a woman between 50 and 59 years old in good health and CMV-seronegative. The CDR3 loop reads CASSLPRYNEQFF. CDR3 coding DNA: TGTGCCAGCAGCTTACCGAGATACAATGAGCAGTTCTTC.